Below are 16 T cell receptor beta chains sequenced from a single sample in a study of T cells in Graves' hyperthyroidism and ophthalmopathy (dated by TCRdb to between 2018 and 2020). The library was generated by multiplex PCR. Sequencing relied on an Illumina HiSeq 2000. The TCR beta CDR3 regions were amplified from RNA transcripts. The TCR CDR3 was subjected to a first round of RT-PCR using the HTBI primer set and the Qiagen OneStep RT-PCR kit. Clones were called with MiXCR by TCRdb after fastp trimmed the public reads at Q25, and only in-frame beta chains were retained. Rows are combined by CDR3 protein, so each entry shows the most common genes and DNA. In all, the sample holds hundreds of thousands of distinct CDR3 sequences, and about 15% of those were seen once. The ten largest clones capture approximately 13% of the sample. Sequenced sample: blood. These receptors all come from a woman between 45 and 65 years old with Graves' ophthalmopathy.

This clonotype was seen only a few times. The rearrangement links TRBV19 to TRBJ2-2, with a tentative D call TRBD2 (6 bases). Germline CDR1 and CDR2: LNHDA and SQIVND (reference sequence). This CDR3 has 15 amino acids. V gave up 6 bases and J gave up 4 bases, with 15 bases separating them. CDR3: CASSAGTHFTGELFF. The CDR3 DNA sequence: TGTGCCAGTAGCGCCGGGACTCATTTCACCGGGGAGCTGTTTTTT.

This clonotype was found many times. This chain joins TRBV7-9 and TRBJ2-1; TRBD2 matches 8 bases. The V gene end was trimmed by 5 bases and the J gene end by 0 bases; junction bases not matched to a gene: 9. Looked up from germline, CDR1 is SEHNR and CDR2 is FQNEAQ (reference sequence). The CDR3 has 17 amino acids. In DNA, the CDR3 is TGTGCCAGCAGCCCTCGGGGGGGGGGGAGCTCCTACAATGAGCAGTTCTTC. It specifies CASSPRGGGSSYNEQFF.

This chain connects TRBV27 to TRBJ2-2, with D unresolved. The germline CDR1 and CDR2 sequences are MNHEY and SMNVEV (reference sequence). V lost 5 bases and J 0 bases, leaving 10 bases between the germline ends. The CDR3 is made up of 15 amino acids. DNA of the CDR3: TGTGCCAGCAGTGAACTGGATCCGAACACCGGGGAGCTGTTTTTT. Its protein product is CASSELDPNTGELFF.

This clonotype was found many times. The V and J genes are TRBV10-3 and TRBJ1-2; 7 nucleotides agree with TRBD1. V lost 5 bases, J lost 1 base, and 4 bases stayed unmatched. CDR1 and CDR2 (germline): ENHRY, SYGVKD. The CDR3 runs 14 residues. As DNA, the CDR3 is TGTGCCATCAGTCGGGACAGAGATAACTATGGCTACACCTTC. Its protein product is CAISRDRDNYGYTF.

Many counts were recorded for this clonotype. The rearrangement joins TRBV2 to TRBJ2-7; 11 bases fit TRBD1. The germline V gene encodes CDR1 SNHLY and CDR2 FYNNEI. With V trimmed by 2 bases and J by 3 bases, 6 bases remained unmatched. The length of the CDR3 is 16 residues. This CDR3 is CASSEMGGTGGYEQYF. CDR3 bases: TGTGCCAGCAGTGAAATGGGCGGGACAGGGGGCTACGAGCAGTACTTC.

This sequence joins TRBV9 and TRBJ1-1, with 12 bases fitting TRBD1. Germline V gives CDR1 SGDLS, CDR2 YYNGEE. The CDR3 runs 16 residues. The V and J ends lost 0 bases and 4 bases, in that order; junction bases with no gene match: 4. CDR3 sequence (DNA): TGTGCCAGCAGCGTAGTGGGACAGGGGGCGCCCACTGAAGCTTTCTTT. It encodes CASSVVGQGAPTEAFF. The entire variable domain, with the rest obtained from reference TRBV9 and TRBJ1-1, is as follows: DSGVTQTPKHLITATGQRVTLRCSPRSGDLSVYWYQQSLDQGLQFLIQYYNGEERAKGNILERFSAQQFPDLHSELNLSSLELGDSALYFCASSVVGQGAPTEAFFGQGTRLTVV.

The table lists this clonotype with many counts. The CDR3 spells CASSDGTTYNEQFF. CDR3 nucleotides: TGTGCCAGCAGTGACGGGACTACCTACAATGAGCAGTTCTTC. This rearrangement joins TRBV2 to TRBJ2-1; 7 nucleotides line up with TRBD2. V trimming: 3 bases; J trimming: 2 bases; junction bases outside the gene matches: 1. Germline V gives CDR1 SNHLY, CDR2 FYNNEI. The CDR3 has 14 amino acids.

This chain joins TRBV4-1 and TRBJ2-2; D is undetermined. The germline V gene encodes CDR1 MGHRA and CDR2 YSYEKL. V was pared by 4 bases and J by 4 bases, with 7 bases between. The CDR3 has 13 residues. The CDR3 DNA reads TGCGCCAGCAGCCGGATTACCACCGGGGAGCTGTTTTTT. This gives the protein CASSRITTGELFF.

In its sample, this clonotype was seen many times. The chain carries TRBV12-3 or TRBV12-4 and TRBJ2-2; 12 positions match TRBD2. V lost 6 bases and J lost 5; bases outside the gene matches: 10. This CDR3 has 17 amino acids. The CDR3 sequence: CASSPLRLAGATGELFF. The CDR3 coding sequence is TGTGCCAGCAGCCCGCTAAGACTAGCGGGAGCGACCGGGGAGCTGTTTTTT.

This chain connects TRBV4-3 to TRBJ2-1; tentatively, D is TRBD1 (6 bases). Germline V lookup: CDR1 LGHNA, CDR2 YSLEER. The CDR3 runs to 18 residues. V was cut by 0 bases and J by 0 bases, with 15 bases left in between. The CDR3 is CASSQDGPGHSSYNEQFF. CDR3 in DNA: TGCGCCAGCAGCCAAGATGGACCGGGACACAGCTCCTACAATGAGCAGTTCTTC.

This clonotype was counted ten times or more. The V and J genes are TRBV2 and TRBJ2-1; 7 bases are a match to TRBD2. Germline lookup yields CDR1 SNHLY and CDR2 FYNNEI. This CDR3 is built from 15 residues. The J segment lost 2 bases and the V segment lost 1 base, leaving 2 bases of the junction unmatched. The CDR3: CASSEGGSPYNEQFF. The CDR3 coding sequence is TGTGCCAGCAGTGAAGGCGGGAGCCCCTACAATGAGCAGTTCTTC. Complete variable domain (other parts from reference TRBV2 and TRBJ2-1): EPEVTQTPSHQVTQMGQEVILRCVPISNHLYFYWYRQILGQKVEFLVSFYNNEISEKSEIFDDQFSVERPDGSNFTLKIRSTKLEDSAMYFCASSEGGSPYNEQFFGPGTRLTVL.

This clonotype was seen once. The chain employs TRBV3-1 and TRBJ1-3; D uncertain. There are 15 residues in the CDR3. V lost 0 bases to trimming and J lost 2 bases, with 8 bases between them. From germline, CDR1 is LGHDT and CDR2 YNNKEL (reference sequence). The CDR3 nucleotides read TGTGCCAGCAGCCAAGAGAGGCCCGCTGGAAACACCATATATTTT. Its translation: CASSQERPAGNTIYF.

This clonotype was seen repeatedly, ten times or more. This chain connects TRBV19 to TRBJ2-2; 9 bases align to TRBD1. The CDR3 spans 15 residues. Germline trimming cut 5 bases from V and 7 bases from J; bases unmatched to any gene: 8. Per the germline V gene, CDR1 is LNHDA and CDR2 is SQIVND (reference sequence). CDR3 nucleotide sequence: TGTGCCAGTAGTGTCACAGGGGGCGGCGTCGGGGAGCTGTTTTTT. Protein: CASSVTGGGVGELFF. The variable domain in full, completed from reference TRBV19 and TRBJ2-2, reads DGGITQSPKYLFRKEGQNVTLSCEQNLNHDAMYWYRQDPGQGLRLIYYSQIVNDFQKGDIAEGYSVSREKKESFPLTVTSAQKNPTAFYLCASSVTGGGVGELFFGEGSRLTVL.

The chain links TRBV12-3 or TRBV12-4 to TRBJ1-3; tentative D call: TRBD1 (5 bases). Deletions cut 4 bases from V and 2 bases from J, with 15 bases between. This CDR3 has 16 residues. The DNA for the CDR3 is TGTGCCAGCAGTTCGCCGGGGGGACTGACTGGAAACACCATATATTTT. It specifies CASSSPGGLTGNTIYF.

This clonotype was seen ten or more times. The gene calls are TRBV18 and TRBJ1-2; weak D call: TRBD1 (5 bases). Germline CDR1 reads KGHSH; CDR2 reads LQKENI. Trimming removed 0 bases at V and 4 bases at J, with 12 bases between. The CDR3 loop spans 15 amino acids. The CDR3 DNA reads TGTGCCAGCTCACCACCGAGGGGCGTCGGCTATGGCTACACCTTC. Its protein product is CASSPPRGVGYGYTF.

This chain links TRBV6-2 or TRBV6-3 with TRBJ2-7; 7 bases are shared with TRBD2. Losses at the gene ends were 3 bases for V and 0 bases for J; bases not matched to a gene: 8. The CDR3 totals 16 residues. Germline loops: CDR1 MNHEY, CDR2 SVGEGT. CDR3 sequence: CASSYLPGLHSYEQYF. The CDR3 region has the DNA TGTGCCAGCAGTTATTTACCGGGACTACACTCCTACGAGCAGTACTTC.